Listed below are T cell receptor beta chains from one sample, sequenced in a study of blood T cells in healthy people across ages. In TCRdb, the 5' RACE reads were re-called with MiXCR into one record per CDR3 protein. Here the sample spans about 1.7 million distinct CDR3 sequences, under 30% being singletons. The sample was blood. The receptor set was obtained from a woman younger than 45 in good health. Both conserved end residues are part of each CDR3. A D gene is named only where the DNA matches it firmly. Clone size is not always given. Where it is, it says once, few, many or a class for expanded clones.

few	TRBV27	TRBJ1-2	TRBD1	TGTGCCAGCTACGGGACAGGGCTTAACTATGGCTACACCTTC	CASYGTGLNYGYTF
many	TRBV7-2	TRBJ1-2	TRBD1	TGTGCCAGCAGCTTCGACAGGGATGGCTACACCTTC	CASSFDRDGYTF
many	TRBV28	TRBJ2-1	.	TGTGCCAGCATGGGGGACATTAAAAATGAGCAGTTCTTC	CASMGDIKNEQFF
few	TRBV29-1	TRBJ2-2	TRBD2	TGCAGCGTTGCAGGGACTAGCGCCGGCGGGGAACTGTTTTTT	CSVAGTSAGGELFF
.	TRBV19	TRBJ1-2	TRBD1	TGTGCCAGTCGGTGGGGACAGGGAGATGGCTACACCTTC	CASRWGQGDGYTF
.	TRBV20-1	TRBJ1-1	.	TGCAGCGGACAGCCGGCGCCGGGGGAAGCTTTCTTT	CSGQPAPGEAFF
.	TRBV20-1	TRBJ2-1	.	TGCAGTGCTCCTCTCGTAGGGAGTTTCAATGAGCAGTTCTTC	CSAPLVGSFNEQFF
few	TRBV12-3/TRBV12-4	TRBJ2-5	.	TGTGCCAGCAGCCGGGGGTCGGGGGCTCTCGAGACCCAGTACTTC	CASSRGSGALETQYF
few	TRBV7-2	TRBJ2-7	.	TGTGCCAGCAGCTTAGAGGCGCGTGACCTAAGCTCCTACGAGCAGTACTTC	CASSLEARDLSSYEQYF
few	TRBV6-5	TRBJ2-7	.	TGTGCCAGCAGTTACAACAGGGTTTCTCGCTACGAGCAGTACTTC	CASSYNRVSRYEQYF
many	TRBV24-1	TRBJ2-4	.	TGTGCCACTTCGATTGAGCGCTCTGCCAAAAACATTCAGTACTTC	CATSIERSAKNIQYF
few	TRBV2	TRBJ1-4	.	TGTGCCAGCAGAAAACAAGGGGCGGATGAAAAACTGTTTTTT	CASRKQGADEKLFF
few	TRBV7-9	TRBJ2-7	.	TGTGCCAGCAACCTACTTAGTCCTAGCTCCAACGAGCAGTACTTC	CASNLLSPSSNEQYF
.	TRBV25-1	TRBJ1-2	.	TGTGCCAGCACTGCCCTCGGGAGCTATGGCTACACCTTC	CASTALGSYGYTF
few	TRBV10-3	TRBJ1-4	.	TGTGCCATCAGTGAGTCGAGGGCAGGGAATGAAAAACTGTTTTTT	CAISESRAGNEKLFF
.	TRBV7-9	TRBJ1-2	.	TGTGCCAGCAGCATTGGAGCGCTCTATGGCTACACCTTC	CASSIGALYGYTF
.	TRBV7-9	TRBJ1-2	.	TGTGCCAGCAGCTTAAGGGGCGATTCTGGCTACACCTTC	CASSLRGDSGYTF
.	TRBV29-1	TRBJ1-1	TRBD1	TGCAGCGTAACAGGGGGAGCTTTCTTT	CSVTGGAFF
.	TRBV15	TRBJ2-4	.	TGCGCCACCAGTCTAAACAATGAGCAGTACTTC	CATSLNNEQYF
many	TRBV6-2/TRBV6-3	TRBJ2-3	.	TGTGCCAGCAGGCAAATTACAGATACGCAGTATTTT	CASRQITDTQYF
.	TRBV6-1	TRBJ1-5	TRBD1	TGTGCCAGCAGTGAACCAGGGGGCAATCGGCCCCAGCATTTT	CASSEPGGNRPQHF
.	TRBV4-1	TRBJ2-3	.	TGCGCCAGCAGCCAAACCGTGGACACCGGCCTGAGGACGCAGTATTTT	CASSQTVDTGLRTQYF
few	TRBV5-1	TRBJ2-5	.	TGCGCCAGCAGCTTGGGGGCCGGGACTCAATACCAAGAGACCCAGTACTTC	CASSLGAGTQYQETQYF
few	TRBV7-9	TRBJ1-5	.	TGTGCCAGCAGCTTAGGAAGGGGAAGGGAACAGCCCCAGCATTTT	CASSLGRGREQPQHF
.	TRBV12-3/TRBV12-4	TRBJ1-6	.	TGTGCCAGCAGTTTGGTGAATAATTCACCCCTCCACTTT	CASSLVNNSPLHF
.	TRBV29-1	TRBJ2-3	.	TGCAGCGTTGGGCTGAGAACAGATACGCAGTATTTT	CSVGLRTDTQYF
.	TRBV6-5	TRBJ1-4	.	TGTGCCAGCAGTTACGGCCCGGATAATGAAAAACTGTTTTTT	CASSYGPDNEKLFF
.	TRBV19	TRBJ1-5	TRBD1	TGTGCCAGTAGTGCGGGACAGAAGAATCAGCCCCAGCATTTT	CASSAGQKNQPQHF
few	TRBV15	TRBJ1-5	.	TGTGCCACCAGCAGAGATTACCCACAGCCCCAGCATTTT	CATSRDYPQPQHF
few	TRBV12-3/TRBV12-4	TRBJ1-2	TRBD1	TGTGCCAGCAGTTTCAGGGGGACAGGGCTTGGCTACACCTTC	CASSFRGTGLGYTF
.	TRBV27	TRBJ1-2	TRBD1	TGTGCCAGCAGAAGACAGACAGGGTCCTATGGCTACACCTTC	CASRRQTGSYGYTF
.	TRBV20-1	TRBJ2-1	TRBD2	TGCAGTGCCCCACCGATAGCGGGAGTCTGGAATGAGCAGTTCTTC	CSAPPIAGVWNEQFF
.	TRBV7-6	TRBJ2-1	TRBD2	TGTGCCAGCAGCTCCCTTAGCGGGACCTCCTACAATGAGCAGTTCTTC	CASSSLSGTSYNEQFF
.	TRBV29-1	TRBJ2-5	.	TGCAGCGTTGAGGGCCCGCGAGCCTACAATGAGCAGTACTTC	CSVEGPRAYNEQYF
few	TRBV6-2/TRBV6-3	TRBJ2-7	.	TGTGCCAGCAGTTACCAGGTCTACGAGCAGTACTTC	CASSYQVYEQYF
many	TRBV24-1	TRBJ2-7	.	TGTGCCACCAGTGATTTGATGGGGTACGAGCAGTACTTC	CATSDLMGYEQYF
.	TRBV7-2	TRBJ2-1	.	TGTGCCAGCAGCGTGGCAGCGCGCGCCCCCTACAATGAGCAGTTATTC	CASSVAARAPYNEQLF
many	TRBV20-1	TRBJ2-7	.	TGCAGTGCTAGTGACGTAGCCACCTACGAGCAGTACTTC	CSASDVATYEQYF
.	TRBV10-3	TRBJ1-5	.	TGTGCCATCAGGGAGACAGGTCTCAATCAGCCCCAGCATTTT	CAIRETGLNQPQHF
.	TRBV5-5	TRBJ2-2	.	TGTGCCAGCAGCCCCCGAGACGACGGGGAGCTGTTTTTT	CASSPRDDGELFF
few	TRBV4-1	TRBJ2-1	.	TGCGCCAGCAGCCTCCGGGGAGAGCTAGGCAGGGGCTCCTACAATGAGCAGTTCTTC	CASSLRGELGRGSYNEQFF
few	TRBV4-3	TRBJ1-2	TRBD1	TGCGCCAGCAGCCGAGGGACAGGGGGCCCCTATGGCTACGCCTTC	CASSRGTGGPYGYAF
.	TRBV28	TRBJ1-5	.	TGTGCCAGCAGCCCCCCCCGGGGTAGGGGTCAGCCCCAGCATTTT	CASSPPRGRGQPQHF
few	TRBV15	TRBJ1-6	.	TGTGCCACCAGCTCTAAGTCGGGGGGCATTTCACCCCTCCACTTT	CATSSKSGGISPLHF
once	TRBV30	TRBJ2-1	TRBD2	TGTGCCTGGAGTCCGGGAGGGCCGGGTGAGCAGTTCTTC	CAWSPGGPGEQFF
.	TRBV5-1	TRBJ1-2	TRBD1	TGCGCCAGCAGCCCGGGACAGGACAACTATGGCTACACCTTC	CASSPGQDNYGYTF
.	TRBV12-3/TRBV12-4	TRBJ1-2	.	TGTGCCAGCAGAAAGGGTAGTGGGGACTATGGCTACACCTTC	CASRKGSGDYGYTF
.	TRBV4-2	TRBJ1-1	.	TGTGCCAGCAGGGATTCGGGGGGGGGTCGGACTGAAGCTTTCTTT	CASRDSGGGRTEAFF
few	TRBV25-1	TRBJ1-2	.	TGTGCCGGCAGTGAAGGGGTCGGCTACACCTTC	CAGSEGVGYTF
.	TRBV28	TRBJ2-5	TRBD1	TGTGCCGGCAGCGGCGACAGGGGGCCTCGAGAGACCCAGTACTTC	CAGSGDRGPRETQYF
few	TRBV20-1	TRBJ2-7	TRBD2	TGCAGTGCTGAGGGACGTTTTGCGGGAGGTTACGAGCAGTACTTC	CSAEGRFAGGYEQYF
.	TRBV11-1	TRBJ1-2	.	TGTGCCACCGGAGGAGGCTATGGCTACACCTTC	CATGGGYGYTF
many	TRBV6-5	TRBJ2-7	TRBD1	TGTGCCAGCAGTTACTCGAATTTGGGGACAGTATACGAGCAGTACTTC	CASSYSNLGTVYEQYF
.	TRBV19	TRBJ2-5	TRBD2	TGTGCCAGTAGTCCCCTAGCGGGGGGCCGGACCCAGTACTTC	CASSPLAGGRTQYF
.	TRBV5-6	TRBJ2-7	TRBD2	TGTGCCAGCAGCTCCACTAGCGTCGACGAGCAGTACTTC	CASSSTSVDEQYF
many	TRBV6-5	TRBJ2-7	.	TGTGCCAGCAGTTACCGCCGGGGGGCTTCCCCCTCCTACGAGCAGTACTTC	CASSYRRGASPSYEQYF
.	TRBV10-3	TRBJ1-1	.	TGTGCCATCAGAGGCGCCGACACTGAAGCTTTCTTT	CAIRGADTEAFF
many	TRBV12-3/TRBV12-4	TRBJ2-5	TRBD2	TGTGCCAGCAGTCATAGCGGGAGCGGAAGAGAGACCCAGTACTTC	CASSHSGSGRETQYF